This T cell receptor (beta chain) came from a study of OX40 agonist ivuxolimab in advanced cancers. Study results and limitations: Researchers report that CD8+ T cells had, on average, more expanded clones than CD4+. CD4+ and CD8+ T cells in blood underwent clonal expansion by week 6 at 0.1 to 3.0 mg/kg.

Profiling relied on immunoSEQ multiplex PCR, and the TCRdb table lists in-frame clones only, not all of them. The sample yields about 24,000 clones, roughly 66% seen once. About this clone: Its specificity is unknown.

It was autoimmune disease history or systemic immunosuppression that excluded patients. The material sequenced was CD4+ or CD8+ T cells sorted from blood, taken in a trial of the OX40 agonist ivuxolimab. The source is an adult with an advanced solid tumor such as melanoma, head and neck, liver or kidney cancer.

The CDR3: CASSESFQAHGADNEQFF. In DNA form, the CDR3 reads TGCGCCAGCAGTGAGTCCTTCCAGGCCCACGGGGCCGACAATGAGCAGTTCTTC. The chain has TRBV10-1 and TRBJ2-1; D is possibly TRBD1 or TRBD2 (5 bases each). The CDR3 runs to 18 residues. CDR1 is WNHNN and CDR2 is SYGVQD in the germline V gene (reference sequence). V shed 0 bases and J shed 5 bases, with 20 bases lying between them.